This T cell receptor (beta chain) is from a study of CD8+ T cells in alopecia areata. RNA extraction was followed by reverse transcription into cDNA, which acted as the sequencing template. Profiling relied on immunoSEQ multiplex PCR, and the TCRdb table lists in-frame clones only, not all of them. The table includes over 150,000 clones, less than 70% detected once. Overall study results and limits: Persistence of many expanded lesional clones was seen in scalp and blood during tofacitinib. For patients receiving tofacitinib, scalp clonality and expanded CD8+ clones among the top 100 significantly decreased. Higher clonality than in normal scalp was seen in lesional scalp, especially alopecia totalis/universalis.

As regards this clone: Its target is unknown.

The treatment: oral pan-JAK inhibitor, 5-10 mg twice daily. The clonotype was recovered from a human donor with alopecia areata. Sequences were derived from CD4+ T cells sorted from blood, sampled at week 24, from a patient treated with tofacitinib.

The CDR3 sequence: CASSLEGLAGETQYF. CDR3 bases: TGTGCCAGCAGCTTAGAGGGACTAGCGGGGGAGACCCAGTACTTC. The gene calls are TRBV11-2 and TRBJ2-5; TRBD2 agrees at 13 bases. The length of the CDR3 is 15 residues. Germline V lookup: CDR1 SGHAT, CDR2 FQNNGV. Trimming took 0 bases from V and 5 from J; bases not matched to a gene: 0.